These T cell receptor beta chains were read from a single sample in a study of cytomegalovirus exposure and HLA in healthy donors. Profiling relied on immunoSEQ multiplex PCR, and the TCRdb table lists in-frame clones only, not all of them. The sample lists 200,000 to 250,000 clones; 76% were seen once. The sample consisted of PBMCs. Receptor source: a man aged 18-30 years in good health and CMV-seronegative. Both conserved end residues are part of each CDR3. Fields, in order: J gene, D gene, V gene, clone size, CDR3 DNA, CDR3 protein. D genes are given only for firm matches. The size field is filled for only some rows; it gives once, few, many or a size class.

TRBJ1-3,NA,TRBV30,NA,TGTGCCTGGAGTACAGCGGTCGGAAACACCATATATTTT,CAWSTAVGNTIYF
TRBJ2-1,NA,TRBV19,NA,TGTGCCAGTAGTGGCCGGGGGACCGATGAGCAGTTCTTC,CASSGRGTDEQFF
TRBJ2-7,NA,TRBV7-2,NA,TGTGCCAGCAGCTTCATCGACATGTCCTACGAGCAGTACTTC,CASSFIDMSYEQYF
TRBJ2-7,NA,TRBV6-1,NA,TGTGCCAGCAGCATAGACAGCTACGAGCAGTACTTC,CASSIDSYEQYF
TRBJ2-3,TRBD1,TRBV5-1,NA,TGCGCCAGCAGCCTACCGGGACAGGGGACAACAGATACGCAGTATTTT,CASSLPGQGTTDTQYF
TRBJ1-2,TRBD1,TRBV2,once,TGTGCCAGCAGTTCGGGACAGACTAACTATGGCTACACCTTC,CASSSGQTNYGYTF
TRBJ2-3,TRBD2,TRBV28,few,TGTGCCAGCAGTTTCTCTCGGGGGGGCACAGATACGCAGTATTTT,CASSFSRGGTDTQYF
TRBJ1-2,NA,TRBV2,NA,TGTGCCAGCACTCTCGGGCGGGTAGGGTATGGCTACACCTTC,CASTLGRVGYGYTF
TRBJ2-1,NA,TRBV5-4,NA,TGTGCCAGCAGCTTGGGGCAGGGGACCGACCATGAGCAGTTCTTC,CASSLGQGTDHEQFF
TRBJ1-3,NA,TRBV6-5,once,TGTGCCAGCAGTTATGCGGGTGCGAAAAGTAACACCATATATTTT,CASSYAGAKSNTIYF
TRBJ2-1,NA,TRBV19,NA,TGTGCCAGTAGTATAGATCTATCGGGGGTCTCCTACAATGAGCAGTTCTTC,CASSIDLSGVSYNEQFF